This T cell receptor beta chain was obtained from a study of blood T cells in healthy people across ages. Whole-study results and caveats: Expanded clonotype shifts may have been confounded, as the donors had an unknown CMV status.

It was with a sample-barcoded 5' primer and a J-beta primer mix that a second PCR of about 7 to 12 cycles was run. From the 5' RACE reads, TCRdb called clonotypes with MiXCR, one entry per CDR3 protein. The sample carries approximately 1,100,000 distinct CDR3 sequences, 40% to 50% recorded once. Of note for this clonotype: Antigen unknown.

This CDR3 spans 17 amino acids. Germline CDR1 MDHEN, CDR2 SYDVKM. This chain joins TRBV28 and TRBJ2-4; 8 positions agree with TRBD1. The closer fit of TRBJ2-7 to the DNA end suggests the J call may be wrong. Specimen: blood. This receptor was identified in a woman aged 55-70 years in good health. The CDR3 here is CASSFLVRDRRTYEQYF. As DNA, the CDR3 is TGTGCCAGCAGTTTTCTTGTGCGGGACAGGCGGACCTACGAGCAGTACTTC.